A single sample is the source of the 19 T cell receptor beta chains below, sequenced in a study of blood T cell repertoires in COVID-19. TCRdb's table, derived via immunoSEQ multiplex PCR, lists solely in-frame clones and lacks some. The sample has about 83,000 clones; roughly 90% are singletons. The specimen was peripheral blood. These receptor sequences come from a woman of 80 years or more with active or convalescent COVID-19.

The chain employs TRBV4-3 and TRBJ1-2, with TRBD1 matching 7 bases. Germline V gene data show CDR1 as LGHNA and CDR2 as YSLEER. CDR3 length: 14 residues. Trimming took 1 base from V and 5 from J; bases not matched to a gene: 4. The CDR3 coding sequence is TGCGCCAGCAGCCAAGTAGTACAGGGGTATGGCTACACCTTC. This sequence encodes CASSQVVQGYGYTF.

The chain couples TRBV7-9 to TRBJ1-1; 8 bases line up with TRBD1. From germline, CDR1 is SEHNR and CDR2 FQNEAQ (reference sequence). This CDR3 spans 15 amino acids. V lost 2 bases, J lost 5 bases, and 7 bases stayed unmatched. The CDR3 DNA reads as TGTGCCAGCAGCTTATCACAGGGGGTGGATACTGAAGCTTTCTTT. As protein: CASSLSQGVDTEAFF.

The gene calls are TRBV3-1 (or the pseudogene TRBV3-2) and TRBJ2-1, with a tentative D call TRBD1 (6 bases). Trimming cost V 2 bases and J 8 bases, with 10 bases left between them. Germline V gene sequence: CDR1 LGHDT, CDR2 YNNKEL (reference sequence). This CDR3 comprises 13 residues. CDR3 sequence reads: CASSQSGAYEQFF. DNA of the CDR3: TGTGCCAGCAGCCAATCAGGGGCCTATGAGCAGTTCTTC.

This sequence joins TRBV28 and TRBJ1-5, with TRBD1 matching 10 bases. The CDR3 sequence is 16 residues long. V lost 6 bases, J lost 4 bases, and 9 bases stayed unmatched. The germline gives CDR1 MDHEN, CDR2 SYDVKM. As DNA, the CDR3 is TGTGCCAGCAGGCCGGGACAGGGGATAGGGAATCAGCCCCAGCATTTT. The encoded protein is CASRPGQGIGNQPQHF.

This chain uses TRBV2 with TRBJ1-5; 7 bases align to TRBD1. The CDR3 extends over 16 amino acids. Germline values: CDR1 SNHLY, CDR2 FYNNEI. V dropped 10 bases and J dropped 0; count of bases not matched to a gene: 12. For the CDR3, the DNA is TGTGCCACGGGGGACAGCGAGCTTTATAGCAATCAGCCCCAGCATTTT. This encodes CATGDSELYSNQPQHF.

The chain joins TRBV9 to TRBJ2-5, with a tentative D call TRBD1 (6 bases). Germline lookup yields CDR1 SGDLS and CDR2 YYNGEE. V lost 0 bases, J lost 14 bases, and 23 bases lay in between. The CDR3 covers 15 residues. The CDR3 reads CASSVEGTGSEGVYF. In DNA, the CDR3 is TGTGCCAGCAGCGTAGAGGGTACGGGGTCAGAGGGGGTTTACTTC.

V gene TRBV5-1 combines with J gene TRBJ2-4; TRBD1 agrees at 9 bases. The CDR3 length is 16 residues. Germline V gene lookup returns CDR1 SGHRS and CDR2 YFSETQ. After removal of 4 bases from V and 2 bases from J, the junction contained 7 bases not matched to a gene. The CDR3: CASSTTGGGTKNIQYF. DNA of the CDR3: TGCGCCAGCAGCACGACAGGGGGTGGAACCAAAAACATTCAGTACTTC.

This clone was recorded only once. V usage is TRBV6-1 and J usage is TRBJ2-7; TRBD2 aligns across 12 bases. V shed 2 bases, J shed 2 bases, and the junction held 4 bases outside the gene matches. CDR1 and CDR2 from the germline V gene are MNHNS and SASEGT. This CDR3 spans 16 amino acids. The CDR3 coding sequence is TGTGCCAGCAGTGAAAATAGGACTAGCGGGGCCTACGAGCAGTACTTC. Its translation is CASSENRTSGAYEQYF.

The chain is built from TRBV7-8 and TRBJ1-6; 10 nucleotides line up with TRBD1. Germline-derived CDR1 and CDR2 are SGHVS and FQNEAQ. The CDR3 runs to 16 residues. Losses at the gene ends were 7 bases for V and 4 bases for J; bases not matched to a gene: 7. This CDR3 reads CASTTGTGDYNSPLHF. CDR3 DNA: TGTGCCAGCACCACCGGGACAGGGGATTATAATTCACCCCTCCACTTT.

V usage is TRBV9 and J usage is TRBJ1-2, with D perhaps TRBD1 (5 bases). The CDR3 extends over 13 amino acids. V dropped 4 bases and J dropped 7 bases, with 14 bases sitting between them. Germline V gene data show CDR1 as SGDLS and CDR2 as YYNGEE. The CDR3 DNA reads as TGTGCCAGCAGCTTTAGCGGGGGAAGTGGCTACACCTTC. Residues: CASSFSGGSGYTF. The full variable domain, in which reference TRBV9 and TRBJ1-2 provide the parts outside the CDR3, is DSGVTQTPKHLITATGQRVTLRCSPRSGDLSVYWYQQSLDQGLQFLIQYYNGEERAKGNILERFSAQQFPDLHSELNLSSLELGDSALYFCASSFSGGSGYTFGSGTRLTVV.

CDR3 sequence reads: CASSLDQGRGGYTF. The CDR3 region has the DNA TGTGCCAGCAGCTTAGATCAGGGCCGGGGGGGCTACACCTTC. The gene calls are TRBV11-2 and TRBJ1-2; TRBD1 might be the D (5 bases). The CDR3 totals 14 residues. The V gene's germline CDR1 is SGHAT and CDR2 FQNNGV. The germline V and J ends were trimmed by 0 bases and 8 bases, with 13 bases remaining between them. Supplemented by reference TRBV11-2 and TRBJ1-2, the full variable domain reads EAGVAQSPRYKIIEKRQSVAFWCNPISGHATLYWYQQILGQGPKLLIQFQNNGVVDDSQLPKDRFSAERLKGVDSTLKIQPAKLEDSAVYLCASSLDQGRGGYTFGSGTRLTVV.

V is TRBV11-2 and J is TRBJ2-1; TRBD1 aligns across 7 bases. From germline, CDR1 is SGHAT and CDR2 FQNNGV. V gave up 1 base and J gave up 3 bases; unmatched junction bases: 9. This CDR3 comprises 17 residues. The CDR3 DNA sequence: TGTGCCAGCAGCTTAGGACAGGGTGCTGTTTTCTACAATGAGCAGTTCTTC. It is translated as CASSLGQGAVFYNEQFF. Variable domain in full (rest from reference TRBV11-2 and TRBJ2-1): EAGVAQSPRYKIIEKRQSVAFWCNPISGHATLYWYQQILGQGPKLLIQFQNNGVVDDSQLPKDRFSAERLKGVDSTLKIQPAKLEDSAVYLCASSLGQGAVFYNEQFFGPGTRLTVL.

V and J are TRBV11-2 and TRBJ1-1; D is possibly TRBD1 (5 bases). The V end lost 3 bases, the J end lost 7 bases, and 12 bases lay between the germline ends. The CDR3 sequence is 13 residues long. The germline V gene encodes CDR1 SGHAT and CDR2 FQNNGV. The CDR3 nucleotides read TGTGCCAGCAGCTTTCCCGACAGCCGTGAAGCTTTCTTT. Translating gives CASSFPDSREAFF.

This rearrangement joins TRBV28 to TRBJ2-4; 11 nucleotides match TRBD1. The V segment lost 6 bases and the J segment 6 bases; nucleotides outside the gene matches: 1. CDR3 length: 13 amino acids. The germline V gene has CDR1 MDHEN and CDR2 SYDVKM. CDR3 amino acids: CASRGQGGNIQYF. In DNA, the CDR3 is TGTGCCAGCAGGGGACAGGGGGGAAACATTCAGTACTTC.

The gene calls are TRBV7-9 and TRBJ1-2; D gene uncertain. This CDR3 spans 13 amino acids. Germline V lookup: CDR1 SEHNR, CDR2 FQNEAQ (reference sequence). V shed 2 bases and J shed 1 base, with 5 bases lying between them. In DNA form, the CDR3 reads TGTGCCAGCAGCTTACTGAGTAACTATGGCTACACCTTC. Translation gives CASSLLSNYGYTF.

The chain has TRBV11-2 and TRBJ1-2, with unresolved D. This CDR3 is 15 amino acids long. The germline V gene encodes CDR1 SGHAT and CDR2 FQNNGV. Trimming took off 5 bases at V and 6 bases at J, with 19 bases between the two ends. As DNA, the CDR3 is TGTGCCAGCAGCCCAAACGGAGGGCGAGGGAATGGCTACACCTTC. This encodes CASSPNGGRGNGYTF.

V is TRBV28 and J is TRBJ1-2; 7 nucleotides align to TRBD1. The trim removed 3 bases at V and 3 bases at J, leaving 7 bases unmatched. Germline CDR1 is MDHEN and CDR2 is SYDVKM. CDR3 size: 15 residues. The CDR3 sequence is CASSLTGTGHYGYTF. The CDR3 region has the DNA TGTGCCAGCAGTTTGACAGGGACGGGGCACTATGGCTACACCTTC.

The J gene is TRBJ2-3, the V gene TRBV27, with TRBD2 as a possible D gene (6 bases). This CDR3 comprises 15 residues. CDR1 is MNHEY, CDR2 SMNVEV, per germline (reference sequence). Trimming pared 5 bases from V and 2 bases from J, leaving 14 bases between. CDR3 sequence reads: CASSPVALATDTQYF. CDR3 sequence (DNA): TGTGCCAGCAGTCCGGTCGCACTAGCCACAGATACGCAGTATTTT.

This rearrangement joins TRBV7-9 to TRBJ2-3, with D possibly TRBD1 on 6 matching bases. Trimming left V 5 bases short and J 1 base short, with 13 bases between. Germline CDR1 is SEHNR and CDR2 is FQNEAQ (reference sequence). The CDR3 is made up of 15 amino acids. The CDR3 nucleotides are TGTGCCAGCAGCCCGATCTACAGGGGCACAGATACGCAGTATTTT. It translates to CASSPIYRGTDTQYF. The complete variable domain, with remaining parts taken from reference TRBV7-9 and TRBJ2-3, reads DTGVSQNPRHKITKRGQNVTFRCDPISEHNRLYWYRQTLGQGPEFLTYFQNEAQLEKSRLLSDRFSAERPKGSFSTLEIQRTEQGDSAMYLCASSPIYRGTDTQYFGPGTRLTVL.